This TCR beta chain was sequenced during a study of cytomegalovirus exposure and HLA in healthy donors. Study conclusions and caveats: It was reported in a later analysis that an Asian-associated ancestry cluster showed fewer N-insertions than the approximately 700-donor mean. Most TCR sequences were rare, but some public TCRs occurred in many donors. Presence/absence analysis assumed near-uniform sequencing depth across donors.

The table lists this clone with a few counts. Its specificity is unknown. With 60 Vbeta and 13 Jbeta primers, the PCR was carried out. Method: immunoSEQ multiplex PCR; TCRdb's copy keeps in-frame clones and lacks some. The table includes roughly 140,000 clones, about a tenth detected once. Sequencing was performed on PBMCs. The clonotype originates from a male donor in good health and CMV-seronegative.

The CDR3 reads CASSLSRDRGMYEQYF. The DNA for the CDR3 is TGTGCCAGCAGTTTGAGCCGGGACAGGGGGATGTACGAGCAGTACTTC. This rearrangement joins TRBV28 to TRBJ2-7, with TRBD1 matching 11 bases. Germline values: CDR1 MDHEN, CDR2 SYDVKM. The CDR3 runs 16 residues. The J segment lost 4 bases and the V segment lost 3 bases, leaving 8 bases of the junction unmatched. Full variable domain (outside the CDR3, taken from reference TRBV28 and TRBJ2-7): DVKVTQSSRYLVKRTGEKVFLECVQDMDHENMFWYRQDPGLGLRLIYFSYDVKMKEKGDIPEGYSVSREKKERFSLILESASTNQTSMYLCASSLSRDRGMYEQYFGPGTRLTVT.